This passage covers 32 T cell receptor beta chains from one sample sequenced in a study of radiotherapy plus CTLA-4 blockade in lung cancer. Assay used: immunoSEQ multiplex PCR; TCRdb lists only in-frame clones, some missing. The sample lists just under 60,000 clones, roughly 76% occurring once. The sample in question was peripheral blood, obtained from a patient treated with radiotherapy plus ipilimumab. These receptors were collected from a human donor with non-small cell lung cancer whose response to radiotherapy plus ipilimumab could not be evaluated.

This clone is a singleton in its sample. V and J are TRBV7-9 and TRBJ2-1; 7 bases align to TRBD1. The CDR3 is 19 residues long. Germline CDR1 and CDR2: SEHNR and FQNEAQ (reference sequence). V gave up 0 bases and J gave up 9 bases; unmatched junction bases: 20. CDR3 nucleotides: TGTGCCAGCAGCTTAGCGCCTCCGGGACAGCGCGTTACGGGTGGTGAGCAGTTCTTC. It codes for CASSLAPPGQRVTGGEQFF.

The V and J genes are TRBV28 and TRBJ1-2; 9 bases match TRBD1. Germline loops: CDR1 MDHEN, CDR2 SYDVKM. V shed 1 base and J 8 bases; nucleotides not matched to a gene: 17. The CDR3 consists of 18 residues. The CDR3 region is CASSLLLSLGTGSTGYTF. In DNA, the CDR3 is TGTGCCAGCAGTTTATTGTTATCCTTGGGGACAGGGTCTACGGGCTACACCTTC.

The rearrangement joins TRBV6-6 to TRBJ2-7; TRBD1 matches 8 bases. This CDR3 has 14 amino acids. Germline CDR1 and CDR2: MNHNY and SVGAGI (reference sequence). The junction had 8 bases not matched to a gene; V was cut back by 4 bases and J by 6 bases. CDR3 protein: CASSSAGGAFEQYF. DNA for the CDR3: TGTGCCAGCAGTTCAGCAGGGGGCGCGTTCGAGCAGTACTTC.

The chain joins TRBV5-1 to TRBJ1-1, with no clear D. Germline CDR1 is SGHRS and CDR2 is YFSETQ. This CDR3 spans 13 amino acids. V lost 3 bases, J lost 6 bases, and 12 bases lay in between. The CDR3 DNA reads as TGCGCCAGCAGCTCGCCGCTACGCCCTGAAGCTTTCTTT. Translation: CASSSPLRPEAFF.

The rearrangement links TRBV5-5 to TRBJ2-5; 7 bases are a match to TRBD2. The CDR3 consists of 14 residues. The V gene end was trimmed by 3 bases and the J gene end by 3 bases; junction bases not matched to a gene: 5. Germline V lookup: CDR1 SGHKS, CDR2 YYEKEE (reference sequence). As DNA, the CDR3 is TGTGCCAGCAGCTCACTAGCGACCGAAGAGACCCAGTACTTC. Translated: CASSSLATEETQYF. The entire variable domain, with the rest obtained from reference TRBV5-5 and TRBJ2-5, is as follows: DAGVTQSPTHLIKTRGQQVTLRCSPISGHKSVSWYQQVLGQGPQFIFQYYEKEERGRGNFPDRFSARQFPNYSSELNVNALLLGDSALYLCASSSLATEETQYFGPGTRLLVL.

Only a few counts were recorded for this clone. The chain couples TRBV5-8 to TRBJ1-2; no firm D call. V gave up 0 bases and J gave up 6 bases, with 15 bases separating them. This CDR3 has 15 residues. The V gene's germline CDR1 is SGHTS and CDR2 YDEGEE. The CDR3: CASSLEGAESHGYTF. For the CDR3, the DNA is TGTGCCAGCAGCTTGGAAGGAGCTGAAAGCCATGGCTACACCTTC.

The V call is TRBV28, the J call TRBJ2-7, with 8 bases aligning to TRBD2. Trimming removed 6 bases from V and 3 bases from J; junction bases left unmatched: 10. The CDR3 extends over 15 amino acids. Germline CDR1 MDHEN, CDR2 SYDVKM. The CDR3 DNA is TGTGCCAGCAGCCTCTGGCGGGAGGCCCACTACGAGCAGTACTTC. Its protein product is CASSLWREAHYEQYF.

The genes are TRBV2 and TRBJ1-1; 11 bases line up with TRBD1. Per the germline V gene, CDR1 is SNHLY and CDR2 is FYNNEI. This CDR3 is built from 12 residues. V shed 9 bases and J 5 bases; nucleotides not matched to a gene: 2. CDR3 in amino acids: CARDRGLTEAFF. The CDR3 coding sequence is TGTGCCAGGGACAGGGGGCTGACTGAAGCTTTCTTT.

This clone was detected only once. The rearrangement joins TRBV19 to TRBJ2-5; weak D call: TRBD2 (7 bases). From germline, CDR1 is LNHDA and CDR2 SQIVND (reference sequence). This CDR3 is built from 14 residues. V dropped 0 bases and J dropped 4 bases, with 9 bases sitting between them. Here the CDR3 reads CASSIEGGRETQYF. The CDR3 DNA sequence: TGTGCCAGTAGTATAGAGGGGGGGCGAGAGACCCAGTACTTC.

This clone was counted between two and nine times. This sequence joins TRBV4-2 and TRBJ1-2, with D perhaps matching TRBD1 (6 bases). This CDR3 is 15 amino acids long. Looked up from germline, CDR1 is LGHNA and CDR2 is YNFKEQ. Trimming removed 1 base at V and 4 bases at J, with 13 bases between. Here the CDR3 reads CASSQATGQPYGYTF. In DNA, the CDR3 is TGTGCCAGCAGCCAAGCCACAGGGCAGCCCTATGGCTACACCTTC.

The chain uses TRBV27 and TRBJ1-1; TRBD1 matches at 8 bases. J was trimmed by 3 bases and V by 4 bases; bases with no gene match: 13. CDR3 length: 17 amino acids. The germline V gene encodes CDR1 MNHEY and CDR2 SMNVEV (reference sequence). CDR3 in amino acids: CASSSQTRTGYHTEAFF. The CDR3 DNA sequence: TGTGCCAGCAGTTCCCAGACCCGGACAGGGTACCACACTGAAGCTTTCTTT.

Concerning this clone: An end of the junction differs from the germline gene, which may be a read error. The rearrangement joins TRBV6-5 to TRBJ1-6, with D tentatively TRBD1 (5 bases). The CDR3 runs to 14 residues. Germline CDR1 and CDR2: MNHEY and SVGAGI. CDR3 sequence reads: CASSIATENSPLHF. The CDR3 region has the DNA TGTGCCAGCAGTATCGCGACAGAGAATTCCCCCCTCCACTTT.

This clone was picked up one time. This chain uses TRBV4-2 with TRBJ2-1, with 9 positions matching TRBD2. Germline CDR1 and CDR2: LGHNA and YNFKEQ. The CDR3 sequence is 14 residues long. V shed 1 base and J 7 bases; nucleotides not matched to a gene: 2. The CDR3 sequence is CASSQGGRGNEQFF. DNA of the CDR3: TGTGCCAGCAGCCAAGGCGGGAGGGGGAATGAGCAGTTCTTC.

The V call is TRBV2, the J call TRBJ2-1, with D perhaps TRBD2 (6 bases). CDR1 is SNHLY, CDR2 FYNNEI, per germline. The CDR3 has 18 residues. Deletions cut 2 bases from V and 7 bases from J, with 24 bases between. The CDR3, as DNA: TGTGCCAGCAGTGAAATTGTGGGGTTGGGGGGATTCCGAAATGAGCAGTTCTTC. Amino acids: CASSEIVGLGGFRNEQFF. The full variable domain, completed using reference TRBV2 and TRBJ2-1, is EPEVTQTPSHQVTQMGQEVILRCVPISNHLYFYWYRQILGQKVEFLVSFYNNEISEKSEIFDDQFSVERPDGSNFTLKIRSTKLEDSAMYFCASSEIVGLGGFRNEQFFGPGTRLTVL.

The V call is TRBV5-1, the J call TRBJ2-7, with no clear D. The CDR3 consists of 17 residues. Between the trimmed V and J ends, which lost 1 base and 3 bases, there was a span of 20 bases. Germline lookup yields CDR1 SGHRS and CDR2 YFSETQ. This chain's CDR3 is CASSLTSLKPPYYEQYF. The CDR3 DNA is TGCGCCAGCAGCTTGACTTCCCTTAAGCCCCCCTACTACGAGCAGTACTTC.

The CDR3 here is CSAAPEEEQYF. CDR3 DNA: TGCAGTGCTGCCCCTGAGGAGGAGCAGTACTTC. This chain connects TRBV20-1 to TRBJ2-5; D perhaps matches TRBD2 (5 bases). With 5 bases removed from V and 11 bases from J, the gap between germline ends came to 15 bases. Germline-derived CDR1 and CDR2 are DFQATT and SNEGSKA (reference sequence). The CDR3 sequence is 11 residues long.

The V gene is TRBV7-3, the J gene TRBJ2-1; D not certain. The germline V and J ends were trimmed by 6 bases and 1 base, with 16 bases remaining between them. The CDR3 is 16 residues long. Germline loops: CDR1 SGHTA, CDR2 FQGTGA. The CDR3 loop is CASSLGVGQSYNEQFF. The CDR3 DNA reads TGTGCCAGCAGTTTAGGCGTGGGCCAATCCTACAATGAGCAGTTCTTC.

The chain recombines TRBV5-4 with TRBJ2-5; TRBD2 is a possible D gene (6 bases). Germline V gene sequence: CDR1 SGHNT, CDR2 YYREEE (reference sequence). V shed 4 bases and J shed 5 bases, with 18 bases lying between them. This CDR3 has 15 residues. CDR3 coding DNA: TGTGCCAGCAGCCCAGACTCGACTAGTTTGGAGACCCAGTACTTC. Its translation: CASSPDSTSLETQYF.

V usage is TRBV19 and J usage is TRBJ1-5, with 8 nucleotides matching TRBD1. The germline V gene has CDR1 LNHDA and CDR2 SQIVND (reference sequence). V lost 6 bases to trimming and J lost 11 bases; unmatched junction nucleotides: 9. The CDR3 totals 13 residues. CDR3 amino acids: CASRLTGDKAQHF. CDR3 DNA: TGTGCCAGTAGGCTGACAGGGGACAAGGCCCAGCATTTT.

The chain joins TRBV25-1 to TRBJ1-2; D call uncertain. Trimming removed 4 bases at V and 0 bases at J, with 6 bases between. The CDR3 extends over 13 amino acids. CDR1 and CDR2 (germline): MGHDK, SYGVNS. CDR3 sequence reads: CASSGAANYGYTF. The CDR3 bases are TGTGCCAGCAGTGGCGCCGCTAACTATGGCTACACCTTC.

The sample holds one count of this clone. CDR3 loop: CASQGTGNQPQHF. DNA for the CDR3: TGTGCCAGTCAGGGGACAGGCAATCAGCCCCAGCATTTT. The gene calls are TRBV7-2 and TRBJ1-5; 7 nucleotides match TRBD1. Germline V CDR1 and CDR2: SGHTA, FQGNSA. The CDR3 runs to 13 residues. V was pared by 9 bases and J by 2 bases, with 4 bases of the junction left unmatched. Full variable domain (outside the CDR3, taken from reference TRBV7-2 and TRBJ1-5): GAGVSQSPSNKVTEKGKDVELRCDPISGHTALYWYRQSLGQGLEFLIYFQGNSAPDKSGLPSDRFSAERTGGSVSTLTIQRTQQEDSAVYLCASQGTGNQPQHFGDGTRLSIL.

The rearrangement uses TRBV4-3 and TRBJ2-7, with 7 nucleotides matching TRBD1. The CDR3 runs 15 residues. Germline CDR1 is LGHNA and CDR2 is YSLEER. The V gene end was trimmed by 4 bases and the J gene end by 0 bases; junction bases not matched to a gene: 6. The CDR3 protein is CASSPRTGFSYEQYF. CDR3 in DNA: TGCGCCAGCAGCCCCCGGACAGGCTTCTCCTACGAGCAGTACTTC.

This sequence joins TRBV6-6 and TRBJ2-7, with TRBD1 matching 8 bases. The trim removed 4 bases at V and 6 bases at J, leaving 14 bases unmatched. CDR3 length: 16 residues. Germline values: CDR1 MNHNY, CDR2 SVGAGI (reference sequence). The CDR3: CASSWQGADQSSEQYF. CDR3 sequence (DNA): TGTGCCAGCAGTTGGCAGGGGGCGGACCAATCGAGCGAGCAGTACTTC.

The chain employs TRBV6-1 and TRBJ1-1, with D tentatively TRBD1 (5 bases). This CDR3 is 14 amino acids long. Trimming pared 7 bases from V and 1 base from J, leaving 13 bases between. Germline assignment: CDR1 MNHNS and CDR2 SASEGT. CDR3 protein: CASTKEQANTEAFF. The CDR3 region has the DNA TGTGCCAGCACAAAAGAACAGGCGAACACTGAAGCTTTCTTT.

This clone was counted between two and nine times. The V gene is TRBV28, the J gene TRBJ1-3; TRBD1 aligns across 9 bases. Germline CDR1 reads MDHEN; CDR2 reads SYDVKM. CDR3 size: 19 residues. Trimming took 2 bases from V and 0 from J; bases not matched to a gene: 11. The CDR3 reads CASSLRDRVLMGSGNTIYF. For the CDR3, the DNA is TGTGCCAGCAGTTTAAGGGACAGGGTTTTAATGGGCTCTGGAAACACCATATATTTT.

This clone came up a few times. J is TRBJ2-6 and V is TRBV4-3; D might be TRBD2 (6 bases). CDR1 and CDR2 (germline): LGHNA, YSLEER. The CDR3 covers 16 residues. Trimming left V 0 bases short and J 1 base short, with 7 bases between. CDR3 bases: TGCGCCAGCAGCCAAGAGGGGGGATCTGGGGCCAACGTCCTGACTTTC. This sequence encodes CASSQEGGSGANVLTF.

This clone showed up just once. The chain uses TRBV19 and TRBJ2-7; TRBD2 might be the D (6 bases). The V end was cut by 2 bases, the J end by 2 bases, with 10 bases between. Germline assignment: CDR1 LNHDA and CDR2 SQIVND (reference sequence). The CDR3 has 14 amino acids. In DNA, the CDR3 is TGTGCCAGTAGTATATCACGGGGGACCTACGAGCAGTACTTC. Protein sequence: CASSISRGTYEQYF.

CDR3 region: CAWTLDRLNTEAFF. As DNA, the CDR3 is TGTGCCTGGACCCTGGACAGATTGAACACTGAAGCTTTCTTT. The V and J genes are TRBV30 and TRBJ1-1, with a tentative D call TRBD1 (6 bases). This CDR3 contains 14 residues. The germline V gene has CDR1 GTSNPN and CDR2 SVGIG (reference sequence). The germline V and J ends were trimmed by 4 bases and 0 bases, with 12 bases remaining between them.

V usage is TRBV7-2 and J usage is TRBJ1-1; 11 bases are a match to TRBD1. Germline V gives CDR1 SGHTA, CDR2 FQGNSA. The trim removed 5 bases at V and 4 bases at J, leaving 6 bases unmatched. This CDR3 has 15 amino acids. As DNA, the CDR3 is TGTGCCAGCAGCCTGTCCGGGACAGGGGGCACTGAAGCTTTCTTT. This sequence encodes CASSLSGTGGTEAFF.

This chain links TRBV19 with TRBJ1-2, with no clear D. The CDR3 sequence is 16 residues long. Trimming cost V 1 base and J 0 bases, with 12 bases left between them. Germline loops: CDR1 LNHDA, CDR2 SQIVND (reference sequence). For the CDR3, the DNA is TGTGCCAGTAGTATAGTTGCAGAGGAGTCTAACTATGGCTACACCTTC. Protein product: CASSIVAEESNYGYTF.

This chain links TRBV2 with TRBJ2-3; a weak D match, TRBD2 (6 bases). The CDR3 loop spans 14 amino acids. The ends were cut back, 6 bases at V and 2 bases at J, with 12 bases in the middle. Germline-derived CDR1 and CDR2 are SNHLY and FYNNEI. The CDR3 reads CASSLLGLTDTQYF. CDR3 DNA sequence: TGTGCCAGCAGCCTCTTGGGACTCACAGATACGCAGTATTTT.

The rearrangement links TRBV5-1 to TRBJ2-2; possibly TRBD2 for D (6 bases). The CDR3 totals 16 residues. The V end lost 7 bases, the J end lost 6 bases, and 22 bases lay between the germline ends. Per the germline V gene, CDR1 is SGHRS and CDR2 is YFSETQ. The CDR3, as DNA: TGCGCCAGCCTTCCCCACGGGACTGACCTCCCCGGGGAGCTGTTTTTT. As protein: CASLPHGTDLPGELFF. The entire variable domain, with the rest obtained from reference TRBV5-1 and TRBJ2-2, is as follows: KAGVTQTPRYLIKTRGQQVTLSCSPISGHRSVSWYQQTPGQGLQFLFEYFSETQRNKGNFPGRFSGRQFSNSRSEMNVSTLELGDSALYLCASLPHGTDLPGELFFGEGSRLTVL.